The 21 T cell receptor beta chains below come from one sample, sequenced in a study of blood T cell repertoires in COVID-19. Assay: immunoSEQ multiplex PCR; the TCRdb copy retains only in-frame clones and omits some. The sample lists about 310,000 clones, around 90% occurring once. The specimen sequenced was PBMCs or T cells enriched from blood (not recorded which). These TCRs come from a woman aged 18-29 years with acute COVID-19.

V gene TRBV30 combines with J gene TRBJ2-1; TRBD2 matches at 13 bases. The CDR3 is 15 residues long. Losses at the gene ends were 8 bases for V and 0 bases for J; bases not matched to a gene: 4. Germline loops: CDR1 GTSNPN, CDR2 SVGIG (reference sequence). The CDR3 spells CALRTSGGSYNEQFF. The CDR3 region has the DNA TGTGCCCTGAGGACTAGCGGGGGCTCCTACAATGAGCAGTTCTTC. Combining the CDR3 with reference TRBV30 and TRBJ2-1 gives the whole variable domain SQTIHQWPATLVQPVGSPLSLECTVEGTSNPNLYWYRQAAGRGLQLLFYSVGIGQISSEVPQNLSASRPQDRQFILSSKKLLLSDSGFYLCALRTSGGSYNEQFFGPGTRLTVL.

This chain links TRBV3-1 (or the pseudogene TRBV3-2) with TRBJ1-6, with 9 bases aligning to TRBD1. The CDR3 covers 15 residues. Germline-derived CDR1 and CDR2 are LGHDT and YNNKEL (reference sequence). With 3 bases clipped from V and 10 bases from J, the junction kept 7 bases outside the gene matches. The CDR3 nucleotides are TGTGCCAGCAGCCATCAGGGACAGGGCTACTCACCCCTCCACTTT. Amino acid sequence: CASSHQGQGYSPLHF.

This rearrangement joins TRBV28 to TRBJ1-2, with TRBD1 matching over 9 bases. Losses at the gene ends were 7 bases for V and 4 bases for J; bases not matched to a gene: 7. CDR1 is MDHEN, CDR2 SYDVKM, per germline. This CDR3 is 14 amino acids long. Here the CDR3 DNA reads TGTGCCAGCAAAACAGGGGGCCGGGGCTATGGCTACACCTTC. Encoded protein: CASKTGGRGYGYTF.

J is TRBJ2-1 and V is TRBV2; 9 positions match TRBD1. In germline, CDR1 is SNHLY, CDR2 FYNNEI. This CDR3 has 14 residues. J lost 7 bases, V lost 4 bases, and 5 bases had no gene match. The CDR3 bases are TGTGCCAGCAGTGGACAGACAGGGGGAAATGAGCAGTTCTTC. Translated, it gives CASSGQTGGNEQFF.

The chain links TRBV19 to TRBJ1-2; maybe TRBD1 (6 bases). The germline gives CDR1 LNHDA, CDR2 SQIVND (reference sequence). Between the trimmed V and J ends, which lost 4 bases and 0 bases, there was a span of 18 bases. CDR3 length: 17 residues. CDR3 in amino acids: CASSTIGTKSTNYGYTF. The CDR3 region has the DNA TGTGCCAGTAGTACCATTGGGACAAAATCAACTAACTATGGCTACACCTTC.

The J gene is TRBJ2-1, the V gene TRBV11-3; D may be TRBD1 (6 bases). CDR3 length equals 19 residues. Germline-derived CDR1 and CDR2 are SGHNT and YENEEA. V was trimmed by 0 bases and J by 0 bases, leaving 18 bases between them. Here the CDR3 reads CASSLEGARSRSSYNEQFF. Here the CDR3 DNA reads TGTGCCAGCAGCTTAGAGGGGGCTAGATCCAGGAGCTCCTACAATGAGCAGTTCTTC. The complete variable domain, with remaining parts taken from reference TRBV11-3 and TRBJ2-1, reads EAGVVQSPRYKIIEKKQPVAFWCNPISGHNTLYWYLQNLGQGPELLIRYENEEAVDDSQLPKDRFSAERLKGVDSTLKIQPAELGDSAVYLCASSLEGARSRSSYNEQFFGPGTRLTVL.

As for this clone: This sample also contains other DNA sequences that code for the same CDR3. The chain uses TRBV13 and TRBJ2-7, with D hard to call. Per germline, CDR1 PRHDT and CDR2 FYEKMQ (reference sequence). The V end lost 2 bases, the J end lost 3 bases, and 2 bases lay between the germline ends. The CDR3 length is 11 residues. The chain's CDR3 is CASSLRYEQYF. DNA for the CDR3: TGTGCCAGCAGCTTACGCTACGAGCAGTACTTC. Variable domain in full (rest from reference TRBV13 and TRBJ2-7): AAGVIQSPRHLIKEKRETATLKCYPIPRHDTVYWYQQGPGQDPQFLISFYEKMQSDKGSIPDRFSAQQFSDYHSELNMSSLELGDSALYFCASSLRYEQYFGPGTRLTVT.

The sample holds one count of this clone. V usage is TRBV2 and J usage is TRBJ2-1; no firm D call. Germline V gives CDR1 SNHLY, CDR2 FYNNEI. CDR3 length: 17 amino acids. V shed 0 bases and J shed 0 bases, with 12 bases lying between them. The CDR3 nucleotides read TGTGCCAGCAGTGAAGCTGTGGTGCGGAGCTCCTACAATGAGCAGTTCTTC. Amino acids: CASSEAVVRSSYNEQFF.

About this clone: Additional DNA sequences in this sample encode the identical CDR3. The V call is TRBV7-9, the J call TRBJ1-1, with D hard to call. The CDR3 spans 13 residues. Germline V CDR1 and CDR2: SEHNR, FQNEAQ (reference sequence). V lost 3 bases to trimming and J lost 0 bases, with 5 bases between them. The CDR3 here is CASSFGLNTEAFF. The CDR3 nucleotides read TGTGCCAGCAGCTTCGGGTTGAACACTGAAGCTTTCTTT.

The chain combines TRBV3-1 (or the pseudogene TRBV3-2) with TRBJ2-5; no clear D. V gave up 0 bases and J gave up 0 bases, with 14 bases separating them. Germline V gene sequence: CDR1 LGHDT, CDR2 YNNKEL (reference sequence). CDR3 length: 17 residues. The CDR3 here is CASSQDIPRINQETQYF. In nucleotides, the CDR3 is TGTGCCAGCAGCCAAGATATACCCAGGATCAACCAAGAGACCCAGTACTTC.

The chain is built from TRBV2 and TRBJ1-1; possible D gene TRBD1, 5 bases. With 6 bases removed from V and 10 bases from J, the gap between germline ends came to 24 bases. Germline V CDR1 and CDR2: SNHLY, FYNNEI. The CDR3 is 15 amino acids. The CDR3 is CASRGGEAPGAGAFF. The CDR3 nucleotides read TGTGCCAGCAGGGGGGGGGAAGCCCCGGGCGCTGGAGCTTTCTTT.

This sequence joins TRBV24-1 and TRBJ2-7, with a tentative D call TRBD1 (7 bases). Germline V gene lookup returns CDR1 KGHDR and CDR2 SFDVKD. The CDR3 runs 14 residues. The germline V and J ends were trimmed by 7 bases and 5 bases, with 17 bases remaining between them. The chain's CDR3 is CATSTSTGTDEQYF. The DNA of the CDR3 is TGTGCCACCAGCACCTCGACAGGGACTGACGAGCAGTACTTC.

The rearrangement links TRBV7-8 to TRBJ2-1; 15 bases agree with TRBD2. V lost 4 bases to trimming and J lost 9 bases; unmatched junction nucleotides: 7. Germline assignment: CDR1 SGHVS and CDR2 FQNEAQ. This CDR3 is 16 amino acids long. CDR3 coding DNA: TGTGCCAGCAGCTCAGGGACTAGCGGGAGGAAGGGTGAGCAGTTCTTC. Translated: CASSSGTSGRKGEQFF.

The V gene is TRBV27, the J gene TRBJ2-3; 8 nucleotides align to TRBD2. J lost 4 bases, V lost 6 bases, and 9 bases had no gene match. Germline values: CDR1 MNHEY, CDR2 SMNVEV (reference sequence). The CDR3 runs to 15 residues. This CDR3 reads CASSGTSGGADTQYF. The CDR3 DNA reads as TGTGCCAGCAGCGGAACTAGCGGAGGAGCAGATACGCAGTATTTT.

This sequence joins TRBV28 and TRBJ1-2; perhaps TRBD1 as D (5 bases). Per the germline V gene, CDR1 is MDHEN and CDR2 is SYDVKM. The CDR3 has 13 amino acids. Trimming cost V 7 bases and J 4 bases, with 13 bases left between them. CDR3 sequence reads: CASTTPDSYGYTF. In nucleotides, the CDR3 is TGTGCCAGCACCACCCCAGACAGCTATGGCTACACCTTC.

The chain links TRBV5-1 to TRBJ2-1; the match to TRBD2 covers 8 bases. Germline V CDR1 and CDR2: SGHRS, YFSETQ. V gave up 4 bases and J gave up 3 bases; unmatched junction bases: 15. This CDR3 region has 18 residues. The CDR3 nucleotides are TGCGCCAGCAGCCAACTTGATGAAGGACTAGCAATCTACAATGAGCAGTTCTTC. Its translation: CASSQLDEGLAIYNEQFF.

V gene TRBV5-1 combines with J gene TRBJ1-1; 9 bases align to TRBD1. This CDR3 comprises 16 residues. J gave up 0 bases and V 4 bases, and 7 bases lay outside the gene matches. Germline V gene data show CDR1 as SGHRS and CDR2 as YFSETQ. The CDR3 region has the DNA TGCGCCAGCAGCCCCTGGACAGGGGCTGTGAACACTGAAGCTTTCTTT. Translated, it gives CASSPWTGAVNTEAFF. Full variable domain (remainder filled in from reference TRBV5-1 and TRBJ1-1): KAGVTQTPRYLIKTRGQQVTLSCSPISGHRSVSWYQQTPGQGLQFLFEYFSETQRNKGNFPGRFSGRQFSNSRSEMNVSTLELGDSALYLCASSPWTGAVNTEAFFGQGTRLTVV.

To note about this clone: Within the sample, other DNA sequences also encode this same CDR3. J is TRBJ1-1 and V is TRBV18; TRBD1 matches at 7 bases. Trimming took 3 bases from V and 3 from J; bases not matched to a gene: 1. CDR3 length: 13 residues. Germline V gene sequence: CDR1 KGHSH, CDR2 LQKENI. CDR3: CASSPQGDTEAFF. The CDR3 DNA reads TGTGCCAGCTCACCCCAGGGGGACACTGAAGCTTTCTTT.

The rearrangement links TRBV18 to TRBJ2-3; no reliable D call. V dropped 3 bases and J dropped 2 bases, with 6 bases sitting between them. Germline loops: CDR1 KGHSH, CDR2 LQKENI. This CDR3 region has 13 residues. As DNA, the CDR3 is TGTGCCAGCTCACCGGAGAACACAGATACGCAGTATTTT. Its protein product is CASSPENTDTQYF.

The J gene is TRBJ1-3, the V gene TRBV5-1; D not certain. CDR1 SGHRS and CDR2 YFSETQ come from the germline V gene. V lost 0 bases and J lost 2, with 9 bases in between. The CDR3 is 15 amino acids. CDR3 sequence: CASSLVGGTGNTIYF. The DNA of the CDR3 is TGCGCCAGCAGCTTGGTTGGAGGGACTGGAAACACCATATATTTT.

V is TRBV7-3 and J is TRBJ2-1; perhaps TRBD2 as D (5 bases). This CDR3 has 15 amino acids. CDR1 SGHTA and CDR2 FQGTGA come from the germline V gene. Trimming removed 3 bases at V and 0 bases at J, with 9 bases between. The CDR3 spells CASSLDFSSYNEQFF. In DNA form, the CDR3 reads TGTGCCAGCAGCTTGGACTTTAGCTCCTACAATGAGCAGTTCTTC.